This section outlines one T cell receptor (beta chain) sequence together with its context. Its antigen is still unknown. The donors were healthy bone marrow donors. The PCR used 60 Vbeta and 13 Jbeta primers. Repertoires were generated with immunoSEQ multiplex PCR, while TCRdb's copy carries only in-frame clones and drops some. The repertoire includes 150,000 to 190,000 clones, about three quarters of them detected once, and more than 1.2% sits in the top ten. The data are from a study of cytomegalovirus exposure and HLA in healthy donors. Findings and caveats of the study: Immune exposure information available was restricted to CMV serostatus.

The CDR3 is 15 amino acids. Germline trimming cut 4 bases from V and 0 bases from J; bases unmatched to any gene: 6. In germline, CDR1 is SNHLY, CDR2 FYNNEI. The source of this sequence is a man aged 18 to 29 in good health and CMV-seronegative. V is TRBV2 and J is TRBJ2-7; 7 bases match TRBD1. Source material: PBMCs. In nucleotides, the CDR3 is TGTGCCAGCAGTGCTACAGGGGTGAGCTCCTACGAGCAGTACTTC. This gives the protein CASSATGVSSYEQYF. Variable domain in full (rest from reference TRBV2 and TRBJ2-7): EPEVTQTPSHQVTQMGQEVILRCVPISNHLYFYWYRQILGQKVEFLVSFYNNEISEKSEIFDDQFSVERPDGSNFTLKIRSTKLEDSAMYFCASSATGVSSYEQYFGPGTRLTVT.